This T cell receptor beta chain was retrieved from a study of blood T cell repertoires in COVID-19. Study-wide background: Samples representing acute and convalescent COVID-19 were sourced from the United States, Italy and Spain. Sample material is recorded as cDNA or gDNA derived from T cells, B-cell-depleted T cells, or PBMCs.

The CDR3 has 13 amino acids. The V gene lost 6 bases and the J gene lost 5 bases, with 10 bases spanning the gap. CDR1 is MGHDK, CDR2 SYGVNS, per germline. This clone was seen only once. In the authors' methods: For nucleated cells, counts were estimated from reference gene primer amplification. The data were produced by immunoSEQ multiplex PCR, yet TCRdb's version contains in-frame clones alone and is incomplete. The V and J calls and the clone size are those of that table, but D and trimming were determined from the DNA. The table shows roughly 300,000 clones, with approximately 88% occurring only once.

The clonotype comes from a young man who had recovered from COVID-19. The specimen was peripheral blood. V gene TRBV25-1 combines with J gene TRBJ1-4, with D perhaps TRBD1 (6 bases). Written as DNA, the CDR3 is TGTGCCAGCAGAGGGGGAGAGAATGAAAAACTGTTTTTT. Translated, it gives CASRGGENEKLFF.